This T cell receptor (beta chain) was recovered during a study of cytotoxic CD8 clonotypes in ibrutinib-treated CLL. Whole-study results and caveats: An increase in clonality occurred at ibrutinib response, followed by a return toward baseline at progression.

A note on this clone: Its specificity is not known.

Only in-frame clones appear in the TCRdb table, and some are missing; sequencing was by immunoSEQ multiplex PCR. The sample records about 200,000 clones, approximately 70% being singletons. Trimming stripped 3 bases from V and 2 bases from J, with 11 bases between. Germline values: CDR1 GTSNPN, CDR2 SVGIG (reference sequence). The CDR3 loop spans 13 amino acids. This sequence originates from a human donor with chronic lymphocytic leukemia. The chain employs TRBV30 and TRBJ2-7; TRBD1 or TRBD2 may be the D gene (5 bases each). The sequencing here drew on PBMCs, taken after 12 months of ibrutinib treatment. The CDR3 region is CAWSMGTAYEQYF. For the CDR3, the DNA is TGTGCCTGGAGCATGGGGACCGCCTACGAGCAGTACTTC.